This T cell receptor (beta chain) derives from a study of blood T cell repertoires in COVID-19. Study at large: The United States, Italy and Spain were the sources of the acute and convalescent COVID-19 samples. Nucleic acid was either cDNA or gDNA, and it came from T cells, B-cell-depleted T cells, or PBMCs.

In the authors' methods: Estimates of nucleated cell counts were drawn from the amplification of reference gene primers. Here immunoSEQ multiplex PCR was the method, and the copy in TCRdb shows in-frame clones only, minus some. D and trimming come from the DNA, and the V and J calls and clone size come from that table. The profile shows about 160,000 clones, approximately 91% of them singletons. Per the germline V gene, CDR1 is MNHEY and CDR2 is SVGAGI. Trimming pared 10 bases from V and 8 bases from J, leaving 17 bases between. The CDR3 spans 12 residues. Sample: peripheral blood. The gene calls are TRBV6-5 and TRBJ1-2; possibly TRBD1 for D (5 bases). This receptor was taken from a man aged 18 to 35 with acute or convalescent COVID-19. The CDR3 bases are TGTGCCAACTCTGGGGGGGGATGGGGCTACACCTTC. Protein sequence: CANSGGGWGYTF.